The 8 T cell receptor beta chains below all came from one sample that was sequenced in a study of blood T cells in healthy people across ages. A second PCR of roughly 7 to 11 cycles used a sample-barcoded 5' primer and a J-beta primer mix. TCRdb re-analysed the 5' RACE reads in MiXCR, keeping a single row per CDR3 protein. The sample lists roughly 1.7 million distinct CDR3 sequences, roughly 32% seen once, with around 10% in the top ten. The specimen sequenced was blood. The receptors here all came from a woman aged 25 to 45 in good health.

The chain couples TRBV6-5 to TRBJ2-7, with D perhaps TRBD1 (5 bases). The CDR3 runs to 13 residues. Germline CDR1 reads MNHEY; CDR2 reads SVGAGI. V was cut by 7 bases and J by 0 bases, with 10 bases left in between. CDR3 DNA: TGTGCCAGCAAGAGGCAGGGCTCCTACGAGCAGTACTTC. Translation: CASKRQGSYEQYF.

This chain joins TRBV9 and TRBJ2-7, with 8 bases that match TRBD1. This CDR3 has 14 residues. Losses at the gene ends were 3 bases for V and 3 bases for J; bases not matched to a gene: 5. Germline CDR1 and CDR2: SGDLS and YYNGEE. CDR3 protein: CASSADRASYEQYF. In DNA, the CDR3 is TGTGCCAGCAGCGCGGACAGGGCCAGCTACGAGCAGTACTTC.

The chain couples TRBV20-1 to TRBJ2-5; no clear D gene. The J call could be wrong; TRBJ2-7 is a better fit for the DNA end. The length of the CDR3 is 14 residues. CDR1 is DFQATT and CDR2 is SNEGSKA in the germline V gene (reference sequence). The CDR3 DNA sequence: TGCAGTGCTAGAGATGGCAGGACGAGGCACGAGCAGTACTTC. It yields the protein CSARDGRTRHEQYF.

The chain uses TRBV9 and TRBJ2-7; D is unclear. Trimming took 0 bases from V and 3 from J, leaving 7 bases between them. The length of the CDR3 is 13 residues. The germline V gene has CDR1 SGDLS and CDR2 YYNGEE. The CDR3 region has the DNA TGTGCCAGCAGCGTAGCTACCGACTACGAGCAGTACTTC. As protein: CASSVATDYEQYF. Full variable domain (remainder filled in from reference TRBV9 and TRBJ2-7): DSGVTQTPKHLITATGQRVTLRCSPRSGDLSVYWYQQSLDQGLQFLIQYYNGEERAKGNILERFSAQQFPDLHSELNLSSLELGDSALYFCASSVATDYEQYFGPGTRLTVT.

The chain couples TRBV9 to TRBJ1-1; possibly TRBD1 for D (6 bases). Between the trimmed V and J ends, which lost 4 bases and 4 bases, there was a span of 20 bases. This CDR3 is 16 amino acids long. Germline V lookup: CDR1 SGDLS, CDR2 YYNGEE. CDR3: CASSPTGGRLSTEAFF. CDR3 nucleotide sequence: TGTGCCAGCAGCCCAACGGGGGGGCGGCTTAGCACTGAAGCTTTCTTT.

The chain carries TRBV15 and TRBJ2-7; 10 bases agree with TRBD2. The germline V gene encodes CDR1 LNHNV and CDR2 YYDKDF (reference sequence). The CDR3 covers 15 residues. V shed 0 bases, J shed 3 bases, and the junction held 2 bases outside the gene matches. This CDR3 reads CATSRDRTSGYEQYF. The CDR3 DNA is TGTGCCACCAGCAGAGATCGGACTAGCGGCTACGAGCAGTACTTC.

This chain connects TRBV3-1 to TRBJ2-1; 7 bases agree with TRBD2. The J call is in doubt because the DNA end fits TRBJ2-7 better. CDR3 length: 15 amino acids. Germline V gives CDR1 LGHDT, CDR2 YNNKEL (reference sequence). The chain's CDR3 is CASSRPSGPTYEQYF. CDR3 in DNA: TGTGCCAGCAGCCGCCCTAGCGGACCTACCTACGAGCAGTACTTC.

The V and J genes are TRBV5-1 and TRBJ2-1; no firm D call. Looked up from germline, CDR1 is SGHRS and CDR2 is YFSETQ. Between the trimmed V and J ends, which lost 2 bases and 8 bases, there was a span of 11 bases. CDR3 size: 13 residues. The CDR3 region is CASSFLPRDEQFF. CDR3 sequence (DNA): TGCGCCAGCAGCTTTCTCCCCCGCGATGAGCAGTTCTTC.